Each of the 14 T cell receptor beta chains below was sequenced from the same sample in a study of blood T cell repertoires in COVID-19. The repertoire was sequenced with immunoSEQ multiplex PCR; TCRdb's copy has only in-frame clones and lacks some. The profile shows fewer than 250,000 clones, less than 90% of them singletons. The sequencing sample was made of peripheral blood. The source of these receptors is a human donor in a cohort sampled during active COVID-19.

The rearrangement uses TRBV5-6 and TRBJ1-2, with D unclear. CDR1 and CDR2 (germline): SGHDT, YYEEEE. The CDR3 runs to 13 residues. V was clipped by 0 bases and J by 8 bases, with 11 bases between them. The CDR3 sequence: CASSLDRRRGYTF. In nucleotides, the CDR3 is TGTGCCAGCAGCTTGGACCGGAGAAGGGGCTACACCTTC. Using reference TRBV5-6 and TRBJ1-2 for the parts outside the CDR3, the full variable domain is DAGVTQSPTHLIKTRGQQVTLRCSPKSGHDTVSWYQQALGQGPQFIFQYYEEEERQRGNFPDRFSGHQFPNYSSELNVNALLLGDSALYLCASSLDRRRGYTFGSGTRLTVV.

The genes are TRBV6-2 or TRBV6-3 and TRBJ2-6; D is uncertain. Looked up from germline, CDR1 is MNHEY and CDR2 is SVGEGT. This CDR3 is built from 13 residues. V lost 5 bases to trimming and J lost 1 base, with 3 bases between them. The CDR3 coding sequence is TGTGCCAGCAGTCTTTCTGGGGCCAACGTCCTGACTTTC. Translation gives CASSLSGANVLTF.

The chain carries TRBV28 and TRBJ2-2; 9 nucleotides align to TRBD1. CDR1 is MDHEN, CDR2 SYDVKM, per germline. The trim removed 10 bases at V and 1 base at J, leaving 7 bases unmatched. The CDR3 consists of 15 residues. CDR3 sequence reads: CAKIGQGLNTGELFF. CDR3 nucleotide sequence: TGTGCCAAAATTGGACAGGGGCTGAACACCGGGGAGCTGTTTTTT.

The chain uses TRBV27 and TRBJ2-7; D is perhaps TRBD2 (6 bases). Germline-derived CDR1 and CDR2 are MNHEY and SMNVEV (reference sequence). The CDR3 consists of 14 residues. Between the trimmed V and J ends, which lost 6 bases and 0 bases, there was a span of 12 bases. CDR3 residues: CASRHPGSSYEQYF. DNA for the CDR3: TGTGCCAGCAGGCATCCCGGGAGCTCCTACGAGCAGTACTTC.

The rearrangement joins TRBV3-1 (or the pseudogene TRBV3-2) to TRBJ1-2, with 7 bases fitting TRBD1. The J segment lost 6 bases and the V segment lost 4 bases, leaving 2 bases of the junction unmatched. The V gene's germline CDR1 is LGHDT and CDR2 YNNKEL (reference sequence). This CDR3 spans 12 amino acids. The CDR3 reads CASSPGTDGYTF. The CDR3 DNA sequence: TGTGCCAGCAGCCCCGGGACAGATGGCTACACCTTC.

The chain employs TRBV5-1 and TRBJ2-2; 8 bases line up with TRBD2. This CDR3 region has 16 residues. V shed 5 bases, J shed 5 bases, and the junction held 11 bases outside the gene matches. Germline V gives CDR1 SGHRS, CDR2 YFSETQ. This CDR3 reads CASSTAGGSGTGELFF. CDR3 nucleotide sequence: TGCGCCAGCAGTACGGCGGGAGGTAGCGGGACCGGGGAGCTGTTTTTT.

This sequence joins TRBV6-2 or TRBV6-3 and TRBJ2-1; TRBD2 matches 10 bases. The germline V gene encodes CDR1 MNHEY and CDR2 SVGEGT. Unmatched junction bases numbered 21, after V lost 6 bases and J lost 7 bases. This CDR3 has 19 residues. The DNA for the CDR3 is TGTGCCAGCAGCCCCCGCCTTAGCGGGGGGCCTTTGAAGAGAAATGAGCAGTTCTTC. It is translated as CASSPRLSGGPLKRNEQFF.

The chain carries TRBV20-1 and TRBJ2-2, with D possibly being TRBD2 (5 bases). Looked up from germline, CDR1 is DFQATT and CDR2 is SNEGSKA (reference sequence). CDR3 length equals 13 residues. The V end lost 3 bases, the J end lost 7 bases, and 12 bases lay between the germline ends. DNA for the CDR3: TGCAGTGCTAGTGGTGGGAGTGGCGGGGAGCTGTTTTTT. This gives the protein CSASGGSGGELFF.

J is TRBJ2-7 and V is TRBV18, with D possibly being TRBD1 (5 bases). This CDR3 has 16 amino acids. The V and J ends lost 1 base and 4 bases respectively, with 17 bases between them. CDR1 KGHSH and CDR2 LQKENI come from the germline V gene. This CDR3 is CASSPRGDVRIYEQYF. The CDR3 nucleotides read TGTGCCAGCTCACCACGGGGCGACGTTAGGATTTACGAGCAGTACTTC.

This clone was observed a handful of times. The chain carries TRBV15 and TRBJ2-7, with D unclear. Trimming cost V 0 bases and J 2 bases, with 5 bases left between them. The germline CDR1 and CDR2 sequences are LNHNV and YYDKDF (reference sequence). The CDR3 covers 13 residues. The CDR3 is CATSRDGAYEQYF. In nucleotides, the CDR3 is TGTGCCACCAGCAGAGATGGAGCCTACGAGCAGTACTTC. Together with reference TRBV15 and TRBJ2-7, the CDR3 gives the full variable domain: DAMVIQNPRYQVTQFGKPVTLSCSQTLNHNVMYWYQQKSSQAPKLLFHYYDKDFNNEADTPDNFQSRRPNTSFCFLDIRSPGLGDTAMYLCATSRDGAYEQYFGPGTRLTVT.

This clone was detected only once. At the DNA level, this CDR3 is encoded by other sequences in the same sample as well. This chain connects TRBV5-4 to TRBJ1-2, with 7 bases identical to TRBD1. Per germline, CDR1 SGHNT and CDR2 YYREEE (reference sequence). CDR3 length: 13 amino acids. V lost 0 bases to trimming and J lost 6 bases; unmatched junction nucleotides: 2. The CDR3 is CASSLAGGDGYTF. As DNA, the CDR3 is TGTGCCAGCAGCTTGGCAGGGGGTGATGGCTACACCTTC.

The V and J genes are TRBV9 and TRBJ1-6, with TRBD1 as a possible D gene (5 bases). CDR1 and CDR2 from the germline V gene are SGDLS and YYNGEE. The V end was cut by 4 bases, the J end by 6 bases, with 14 bases between. CDR3 length equals 15 residues. The chain's CDR3 is CASSPRQMSNSPLHF. In DNA, the CDR3 is TGTGCCAGCAGCCCGCGACAGATGAGTAATTCACCCCTCCACTTT.

The CDR3 region is CASKREYDANIQYF. The CDR3 DNA reads as TGTGCCAGCAAGCGGGAGTATGATGCGAACATTCAGTACTTC. This sequence joins TRBV28 and TRBJ2-4; 8 bases map to TRBD2. Germline CDR1 is MDHEN and CDR2 is SYDVKM. The CDR3 length is 14 residues. The ends lost 7 bases at V and 7 bases at J; junction bases unmatched: 9.

V usage is TRBV29-1 and J usage is TRBJ2-3; 13 nucleotides align to TRBD2. Germline values: CDR1 SQVTM, CDR2 ANQGSEA. The CDR3 runs 14 residues. Trimming at V came to 7 bases and at J to 6 bases, leaving 7 bases not matched to a gene. The CDR3 DNA reads TGCAGCGCCGAAGGGACTAGCGGGGCGGATACGCAGTATTTT. It is translated as CSAEGTSGADTQYF.